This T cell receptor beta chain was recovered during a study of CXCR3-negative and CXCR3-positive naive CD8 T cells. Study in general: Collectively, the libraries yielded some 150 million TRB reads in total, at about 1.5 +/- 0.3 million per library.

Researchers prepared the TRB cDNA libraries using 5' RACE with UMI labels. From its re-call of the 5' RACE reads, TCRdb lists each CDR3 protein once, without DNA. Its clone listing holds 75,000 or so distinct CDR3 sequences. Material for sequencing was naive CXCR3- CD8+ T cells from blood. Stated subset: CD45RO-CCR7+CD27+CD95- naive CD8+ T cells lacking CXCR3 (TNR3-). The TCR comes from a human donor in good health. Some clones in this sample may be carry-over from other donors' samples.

CDR3 sequence: CAISVPNYNYGYTF. The J gene is TRBJ1-2, the V gene TRBV28. Germline assignment: CDR1 MDHEN and CDR2 SYDVKM. CDR3 size: 14 residues.